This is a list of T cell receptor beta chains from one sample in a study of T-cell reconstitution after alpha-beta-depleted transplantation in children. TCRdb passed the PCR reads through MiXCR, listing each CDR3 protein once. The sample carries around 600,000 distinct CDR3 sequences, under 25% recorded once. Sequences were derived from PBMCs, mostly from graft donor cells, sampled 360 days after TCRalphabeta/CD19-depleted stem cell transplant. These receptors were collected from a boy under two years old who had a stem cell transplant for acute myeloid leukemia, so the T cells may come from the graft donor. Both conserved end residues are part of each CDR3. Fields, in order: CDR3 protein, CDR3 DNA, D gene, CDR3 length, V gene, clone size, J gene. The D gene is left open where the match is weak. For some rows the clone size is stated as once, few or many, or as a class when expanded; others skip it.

CDR3: CASSQDLGGSVPLHF
DNA: TGCGCCAGCAGCCAAGATCTAGGGGGCAGTGTACCCCTCCACTTT
D: TRBD1
length: 15
V: TRBV4-3
size: NA
J: TRBJ1-6

CDR3: CASSPAGPYEQYF
DNA: TGTGCCAGCTCACCGGCAGGGCCCTACGAGCAGTACTTC
D: NA
length: 13
V: TRBV18
size: NA
J: TRBJ2-7

CDR3: CSPRTSGGADTQYF
DNA: TGCAGTCCCCGGACTAGCGGGGGGGCTGATACGCAGTATTTT
D: TRBD2
length: 14
V: TRBV20-1
size: few
J: TRBJ2-3

CDR3: CASSTGHQNTEAFF
DNA: TGTGCCAGCTCAACGGGGCACCAGAACACTGAAGCTTTCTTT
D: NA
length: 14
V: TRBV18
size: many
J: TRBJ1-1

CDR3: CASSPQGQVSNQPQHF
DNA: TGTGCCAGCTCACCACAGGGCCAGGTTAGCAATCAGCCCCAGCATTTT
D: NA
length: 16
V: TRBV18
size: NA
J: TRBJ1-5

CDR3: CASRSRVDPPTDTQYF
DNA: TGTGCCAGCAGAAGCAGGGTCGATCCCCCCACAGATACGCAGTATTTT
D: NA
length: 16
V: TRBV12-3/TRBV12-4
size: few
J: TRBJ2-3

CDR3: CASRSWGDTGELFF
DNA: TGTGCCAGCAGATCTTGGGGGGACACCGGGGAGCTGTTTTTT
D: NA
length: 14
V: TRBV12-3/TRBV12-4
size: many
J: TRBJ2-2

CDR3: CASSLSSAGNIQYF
DNA: TGTGCCAGCAGTTTATCAAGCGCGGGAAACATTCAGTACTTC
D: NA
length: 14
V: TRBV27
size: NA
J: TRBJ2-4

CDR3: CASSSPTSGYYEQYF
DNA: TGTGCCAGCAGCTCCCCGACTAGCGGTTACTACGAGCAGTACTTC
D: TRBD2
length: 15
V: TRBV6-1
size: NA
J: TRBJ2-7

CDR3: CASSDPSYRATPDTQYF
DNA: TGTGCCAGCAGTGACCCGTCCTACAGGGCCACTCCGGATACGCAGTATTTT
D: NA
length: 17
V: TRBV2
size: NA
J: TRBJ2-3

CDR3: CASRRGTGYEQYF
DNA: TGTGCCAGCAGACGCGGGACAGGATACGAGCAGTACTTC
D: TRBD1
length: 13
V: TRBV6-1
size: NA
J: TRBJ2-7

CDR3: CASSAGLNYGYTF
DNA: TGTGCCAGCAGTGCAGGACTGAACTATGGCTACACCTTC
D: NA
length: 13
V: TRBV12-3/TRBV12-4
size: many
J: TRBJ1-2